The 20 T cell receptor beta chains reported below all come from one sample, sequenced in a study of cytomegalovirus exposure and HLA in healthy donors. With 60 Vbeta and 13 Jbeta primers, the PCR was carried out. Assay used: immunoSEQ multiplex PCR; TCRdb lists only in-frame clones, some missing. Of 98,000 or so clones listed, roughly four fifths are singletons. Material for sequencing was PBMCs. Receptor source: a human donor in good health.

This chain uses TRBV13 with TRBJ2-7; 8 bases agree with TRBD1. Germline values: CDR1 PRHDT, CDR2 FYEKMQ (reference sequence). V was pared by 4 bases and J by 1 base, with 6 bases of the junction left unmatched. This CDR3 region has 15 residues. CDR3 in amino acids: CASSSGQGRSYEQYF. CDR3 coding DNA: TGTGCCAGCAGCTCCGGACAGGGTAGGTCCTACGAGCAGTACTTC. The whole variable domain, remainder taken from reference TRBV13 and TRBJ2-7, is AAGVIQSPRHLIKEKRETATLKCYPIPRHDTVYWYQQGPGQDPQFLISFYEKMQSDKGSIPDRFSAQQFSDYHSELNMSSLELGDSALYFCASSSGQGRSYEQYFGPGTRLTVT.

V gene TRBV27 combines with J gene TRBJ1-1; a weak D match, TRBD1 (5 bases). V lost 3 bases to trimming and J lost 11 bases, with 22 bases between them. The CDR3 extends over 15 amino acids. The germline CDR1 and CDR2 sequences are MNHEY and SMNVEV (reference sequence). The CDR3 region is CASSFALAGTEVAFF. CDR3 bases: TGTGCCAGCAGTTTCGCCCTGGCTGGGACTGAGGTGGCTTTCTTT.

This clone was detected only a few times. V usage is TRBV6-1 and J usage is TRBJ1-1; 12 bases agree with TRBD1. Per germline, CDR1 MNHNS and CDR2 SASEGT. The CDR3 totals 15 residues. V lost 1 base, J lost 5 bases, and 2 bases stayed unmatched. The CDR3 loop reads CASSEEGQGATEAFF. DNA for the CDR3: TGTGCCAGCAGTGAAGAGGGACAGGGGGCAACTGAAGCTTTCTTT.

The genes are TRBV5-1 and TRBJ2-1, with a weak D call TRBD1 (5 bases). The length of the CDR3 is 11 residues. The germline V and J ends were trimmed by 6 bases and 12 bases, with 13 bases remaining between them. Germline values: CDR1 SGHRS, CDR2 YFSETQ. The DNA of the CDR3 is TGCGCCAGCACAGGGAATTGGGTGCAGTTCTTC. Translating gives CASTGNWVQFF.

Turning to this clone: One end of the junction does not line up with germline, which may come from a read error. This chain links TRBV6-1 with TRBJ2-1; 10 nucleotides match TRBD1. The germline V gene has CDR1 MNHNS and CDR2 SASEGT. The CDR3 totals 17 residues. Here the CDR3 DNA reads TGTGCCAGCAGTGCGGGAGACCGGGACAGGGGCTACGATGAGCAGTTCTTC. Encoded protein: CASSAGDRDRGYDEQFF.

This chain connects TRBV6-5 to TRBJ1-2, with D tentatively TRBD1 (6 bases). The CDR3 is 14 residues long. CDR1 and CDR2 (germline): MNHEY, SVGAGI. V was cut by 2 bases and J by 1 base, with 8 bases left in between. This CDR3 reads CASSYGQSNYGYTF. CDR3 DNA sequence: TGTGCCAGCAGTTACGGACAGAGTAACTATGGCTACACCTTC.

The chain is built from TRBV6-6 and TRBJ1-6; 10 nucleotides line up with TRBD1. The CDR3 runs to 14 residues. Germline-derived CDR1 and CDR2 are MNHNY and SVGAGI (reference sequence). After removal of 7 bases from V and 8 bases from J, the junction contained 5 bases not matched to a gene. This chain's CDR3 is CASTLDRGYSPLHF. The CDR3 DNA sequence: TGTGCCAGCACCTTGGACAGGGGGTATTCACCCCTCCACTTT.

The rearrangement joins TRBV5-4 to TRBJ2-5; D is possibly TRBD2 (5 bases). This CDR3 has 15 amino acids. Germline lookup yields CDR1 SGHNT and CDR2 YYREEE (reference sequence). The V end lost 0 bases, the J end lost 2 bases, and 11 bases lay between the germline ends. CDR3 nucleotide sequence: TGTGCCAGCAGCTTGGTAGGGAGTTCACAAGAGACCCAGTACTTC. This translates into CASSLVGSSQETQYF.

The count of this clone is one. The CDR3 DNA reads as TGTGCCTGGAGTGTCTCCAGGGCTTACGAGCAGTACTTC. Encoded protein: CAWSVSRAYEQYF. V and J are TRBV30 and TRBJ2-7, with a weak D call TRBD1 (5 bases). This CDR3 is built from 13 residues. Germline CDR1 and CDR2: GTSNPN and SVGIG (reference sequence). V lost 0 bases to trimming and J lost 4 bases, with 10 bases between them.

V gene TRBV6-1 combines with J gene TRBJ2-7; 7 nucleotides agree with TRBD1. Germline V lookup: CDR1 MNHNS, CDR2 SASEGT. This CDR3 contains 14 residues. The ends lost 6 bases at V and 1 base at J; junction bases unmatched: 6. CDR3 in DNA: TGTGCCAGCAGACGACAGGGTTCGTCCTACGAGCAGTACTTC. Translated, it gives CASRRQGSSYEQYF.

This clone was observed a few times. The chain joins TRBV10-1 to TRBJ1-5, with D possibly TRBD1 on 5 matching bases. Germline CDR1 is WNHNN and CDR2 is SYGVQD (reference sequence). The CDR3 consists of 13 residues. Trimming removed 8 bases at V and 4 bases at J, with 12 bases between. CDR3 residues: CASSLRGNQPQHF. CDR3 nucleotides: TGCGCCAGCTCTCTCCGGGGGAATCAGCCCCAGCATTTT.

CDR3 nucleotides: TGTGCCACCAGCAAACATCTAGCGGGGGGTACCTACAATGAGCAGTTCTTC. Translated: CATSKHLAGGTYNEQFF. This sequence joins TRBV15 and TRBJ2-1, with 11 nucleotides matching TRBD2. V shed 4 bases and J 2 bases; nucleotides not matched to a gene: 7. The CDR3 length is 17 residues. Germline V gene sequence: CDR1 LNHNV, CDR2 YYDKDF (reference sequence).

The chain carries TRBV10-3 and TRBJ1-5, with 8 bases lining up with TRBD1. This CDR3 contains 15 residues. CDR1 is ENHRY and CDR2 is SYGVKD in the germline V gene. The trim removed 6 bases at V and 0 bases at J, leaving 4 bases unmatched. The CDR3 here is CAISLGQDSNQPQHF. The CDR3 bases are TGTGCCATCAGCCTGGGACAGGATAGCAATCAGCCCCAGCATTTT.

The chain links TRBV11-2 to TRBJ2-3, with 15 positions matching TRBD2. Germline CDR1 and CDR2: SGHAT and FQNNGV. This CDR3 contains 18 residues. V dropped 4 bases and J dropped 0; count of bases not matched to a gene: 5. The CDR3 sequence: CASSSWTSGGASTDTQYF. In nucleotides, the CDR3 is TGTGCCAGCAGCTCTTGGACTAGCGGGGGGGCTAGCACAGATACGCAGTATTTT.

The chain couples TRBV15 to TRBJ2-1; TRBD2 aligns across 10 bases. The CDR3 extends over 16 amino acids. V shed 1 base, J shed 10 bases, and the junction held 10 bases outside the gene matches. Per the germline V gene, CDR1 is LNHNV and CDR2 is YYDKDF (reference sequence). The CDR3 here is CATSRAGTSATREQFF. The DNA of the CDR3 is TGTGCCACCAGCAGAGCCGGGACTAGCGCAACCCGGGAGCAGTTCTTC.

The V and J genes are TRBV5-4 and TRBJ2-1; a possible D gene is TRBD1 (6 bases). Trimming cost V 2 bases and J 0 bases, with 9 bases left between them. Germline V gives CDR1 SGHNT, CDR2 YYREEE (reference sequence). The CDR3 consists of 15 residues. The CDR3 DNA reads TGTGCCAGCAGCTTTACAGGGTCCTCCTACAATGAGCAGTTCTTC. Its protein product is CASSFTGSSYNEQFF.

The gene calls are TRBV4-3 and TRBJ2-1, with 7 bases aligning to TRBD1. V lost 4 bases to trimming and J lost 10 bases; unmatched junction nucleotides: 7. Germline lookup yields CDR1 LGHNA and CDR2 YSLEER. The CDR3 loop spans 13 amino acids. CDR3 amino acids: CASSLTGSWEQFF. CDR3 sequence (DNA): TGCGCCAGCAGCCTGACAGGGAGTTGGGAGCAGTTCTTC.

The V gene is TRBV29-1, the J gene TRBJ2-4, with D possibly matching TRBD1 (6 bases). The CDR3 covers 15 residues. CDR1 and CDR2 from the germline V gene are SQVTM and ANQGSEA. The germline V and J ends were trimmed by 7 bases and 8 bases, with 24 bases remaining between them. The CDR3, as DNA: TGCAGCGCCACCCTGCTAACTCGACAGGAACACATTCAGTACTTC. Protein sequence: CSATLLTRQEHIQYF.

The chain uses TRBV4-1 and TRBJ2-1; no clear D gene. This CDR3 is built from 15 residues. Germline CDR1 is MGHRA and CDR2 is YSYEKL. The ends were cut back, 0 bases at V and 1 base at J, with 7 bases in the middle. The CDR3 protein is CASSQDLASYNEQFF. The CDR3 DNA reads TGCGCCAGCAGCCAAGATTTGGCTTCCTACAATGAGCAGTTCTTC.

As to this clone: At one of its ends the junction is not consistent with the germline gene, which may arise from a read error. Here the CDR3 reads CASSEGHRGSTIYF. The CDR3 DNA is TGCGCCAGCAGTGAGGGACACCGAGGAAGCACCATATATTTT. The chain uses TRBV6-5 and TRBJ1-3, with a possible D match to TRBD1 (6 bases). CDR3 length equals 14 residues. The germline V gene encodes CDR1 MNHEY and CDR2 SVGAGI.